This T cell receptor beta chain is from a study of cytomegalovirus exposure and HLA in healthy donors. Across the whole study: A prior study identified some 100 million unique TCR beta sequences from about 180 million T cells.

Germline V gene lookup returns CDR1 SGHTA and CDR2 FQGNSA. Trimming took 0 bases from V and 6 from J, leaving 3 bases between them. The CDR3 extends over 12 amino acids. The PCR was carried out with 60 Vbeta primers and 13 Jbeta primers. The table came from immunoSEQ multiplex PCR; TCRdb's copy has only in-frame clones and leaves some out. The data show around 230,000 clones, around 78% seen once. This clone was seen more than once but under ten times. This sequence was found in a boy aged 5 to 17 in good health and CMV-seronegative. What was sequenced was PBMCs. The chain employs TRBV7-2 and TRBJ1-5; D gene unclear. CDR3 nucleotides: TGTGCCAGCAGCTTAGCAGCTCAGCCCCAGCATTTT. Translating it yields CASSLAAQPQHF.